This T cell receptor (beta chain) was identified during a study of OX40 agonist ivuxolimab in advanced cancers. Turning to the study itself: Dose-escalation patients suffered from hepatocellular carcinoma, melanoma, renal cell or head and neck cancer.

A word on this clone: The antigen is not known.

Whole-study results and caveats: Clones of CD4+ and CD8+ blood T cells grew by week 6 at doses of 0.1 to 3.0 mg/kg.

The CDR3 is 15 residues long. Trimming took 6 bases from V and 6 from J, leaving 21 bases between them. CDR1 is MNHEY and CDR2 is SVGAGI in the germline V gene. Clones were read by immunoSEQ multiplex PCR, and TCRdb kept only the in-frame ones, dropping some. The table records over 85,000 clones, under 90% of them present only once. V gene TRBV6-5 combines with J gene TRBJ2-7, with a tentative D call TRBD2 (6 bases). Material: CD4+ or CD8+ T cells sorted from blood, obtained in a trial of the OX40 agonist ivuxolimab. This TCR was recovered from an adult with an advanced solid tumor such as melanoma, head and neck, liver or kidney cancer. The CDR3 spells CASRRTGVGDSEQYV. CDR3 DNA: TGTGCCAGCAGACGTACGGGAGTAGGGGATAGCGAGCAGTACGTC.